What follows are 32 T cell receptor beta chains derived from one specimen sequenced in a study of T cell responses to AZD1222 COVID-19 vaccine. The protocol was immunoSEQ multiplex PCR, while the TCRdb copy is restricted to in-frame clones and leaves out a portion. Of 130,000 or so clones in the sample, about 86% were seen once. The sequences come from peripheral blood, collected on day 0 of AZD1222 vaccination. The receptors stem from an adult in good health.

V and J are TRBV4-3 and TRBJ1-1, with TRBD1 matching over 8 bases. Germline V gives CDR1 LGHNA, CDR2 YSLEER. The CDR3 extends over 15 amino acids. V was pared by 1 base and J by 1 base, with 2 bases of the junction left unmatched. The CDR3 coding sequence is TGCGCCAGCAGCCAAGTAGGGACAGGGAACACTGAAGCTTTCTTT. Its translation is CASSQVGTGNTEAFF.

This rearrangement joins TRBV5-8 to TRBJ1-2; no definite D call. V lost 0 bases, J lost 0 bases, and 12 bases lay in between. CDR1 is SGHTS and CDR2 is YDEGEE in the germline V gene. CDR3 length equals 16 residues. CDR3 DNA sequence: TGTGCCAGCAGCTTGGACCCGGGTCTAGCTAACTATGGCTACACCTTC. This codes for CASSLDPGLANYGYTF.

The chain links TRBV11-3 to TRBJ1-6, with 7 bases matching TRBD1. CDR3 length: 13 residues. Trimming at V came to 5 bases and at J to 7 bases, leaving 2 bases not matched to a gene. CDR1 SGHNT and CDR2 YENEEA come from the germline V gene. The CDR3 region has the DNA TGTGCCAGCAGCCTACAGGGGAATTCACCCCTCCACTTT. It translates to CASSLQGNSPLHF.

The chain combines TRBV19 with TRBJ2-1; D gene ambiguous. Germline CDR1 reads LNHDA; CDR2 reads SQIVND (reference sequence). V shed 3 bases and J shed 4 bases, with 10 bases lying between them. The CDR3 contains 14 residues. CDR3 protein: CASSISERYNEQFF. As DNA, the CDR3 is TGTGCCAGTAGTATCTCAGAGAGATACAATGAGCAGTTCTTC.

The V call is TRBV11-2, the J call TRBJ2-7, with D perhaps matching TRBD2 (5 bases). The V and J ends lost 3 bases and 0 bases respectively, with 18 bases between them. The CDR3 has 17 amino acids. Germline V CDR1 and CDR2: SGHAT, FQNNGV. The CDR3 DNA sequence: TGTGCCAGCAGCTTGATTTTTGGAGGACGGGGCTCCTACGAGCAGTACTTC. Its translation is CASSLIFGGRGSYEQYF.

The chain combines TRBV28 with TRBJ1-2, with D possibly being TRBD1 (5 bases). CDR1 and CDR2 (germline): MDHEN, SYDVKM. The CDR3 is 12 amino acids. The V end lost 2 bases, the J end lost 13 bases, and 14 bases lay between the germline ends. The DNA for the CDR3 is TGTGCCAGCAGTTTACAAGGAAGAAGGGGCACCTTC. Amino acids: CASSLQGRRGTF.

The rearrangement uses TRBV11-3 and TRBJ1-2, with D possibly TRBD1 on 5 matching bases. This CDR3 region has 15 residues. Trimming took off 5 bases at V and 3 bases at J, with 16 bases between the two ends. CDR1 is SGHNT and CDR2 is YENEEA in the germline V gene. The CDR3 here is CASSRGPPVDYGYTF. CDR3 sequence (DNA): TGTGCCAGCAGCCGGGGACCCCCGGTTGACTATGGCTACACCTTC.

V usage is TRBV30 and J usage is TRBJ2-1; D is perhaps TRBD1 or TRBD2 (6 bases each). The CDR3 consists of 17 residues. Germline V gene sequence: CDR1 GTSNPN, CDR2 SVGIG (reference sequence). V was pared by 5 bases and J by 0 bases, with 20 bases between. The DNA for the CDR3 is TGTGCCTGGGACCTACACAGGGCCGGGGGCTCCTACAATGAGCAGTTCTTC. Encoded protein: CAWDLHRAGGSYNEQFF.

This rearrangement joins TRBV10-2 to TRBJ1-1; no definite D call. The CDR3 runs 13 residues. V was cut by 6 bases and J by 0 bases, with 8 bases left in between. In germline, CDR1 is WSHSY, CDR2 SAAADI. The CDR3 loop is CASSIRLNTEAFF. The CDR3 DNA follows: TGCGCCAGCAGCATTCGGTTGAACACTGAAGCTTTCTTT.

The chain is built from TRBV13 and TRBJ2-1; 12 bases fit TRBD2. The CDR3 is made up of 15 amino acids. CDR1 and CDR2 (germline): PRHDT, FYEKMQ (reference sequence). V dropped 4 bases and J dropped 7; count of bases not matched to a gene: 5. CDR3 sequence reads: CASSSLAGGLNEQFF. CDR3 nucleotides: TGTGCCAGCAGCTCCCTAGCGGGAGGGTTGAATGAGCAGTTCTTC.

J is TRBJ2-1 and V is TRBV9; 11 bases line up with TRBD2. CDR1 and CDR2 from the germline V gene are SGDLS and YYNGEE. The CDR3 length is 16 residues. The V and J ends lost 4 bases and 2 bases, in that order; junction bases with no gene match: 5. The CDR3 nucleotides are TGTGCCAGCAGCCCACTAGCGGGGGCAACCTACAATGAGCAGTTCTTC. Amino acids: CASSPLAGATYNEQFF.

V and J are TRBV3-1 (or the pseudogene TRBV3-2) and TRBJ1-5; no clear D. Trimming left V 1 base short and J 4 bases short, with 11 bases between. Looked up from germline, CDR1 is LGHDT and CDR2 is YNNKEL (reference sequence). This CDR3 is built from 15 residues. CDR3 region: CASSQASGYNQPQHF. CDR3 nucleotide sequence: TGTGCCAGCAGCCAAGCCTCGGGGTATAATCAGCCCCAGCATTTT.

This clone occurred once. The rearrangement joins TRBV19 to TRBJ1-2, with TRBD1 matching 8 bases. V was clipped by 4 bases and J by 7 bases; unmatched bases: 8. The CDR3 has 14 residues. The germline CDR1 and CDR2 sequences are LNHDA and SQIVND (reference sequence). CDR3 region: CASSKRTGFGGYTF. In nucleotides, the CDR3 is TGTGCCAGTAGTAAACGGACAGGGTTCGGTGGCTACACCTTC.

This clone has a single count. The sample holds other DNA sequences that translate to the same CDR3. The chain joins TRBV9 to TRBJ1-5, with 7 bases fitting TRBD1. The CDR3 extends over 14 amino acids. Germline CDR1 reads SGDLS; CDR2 reads YYNGEE. V dropped 3 bases and J dropped 2; count of bases not matched to a gene: 2. The CDR3 bases are TGTGCCAGCAGCGGAACAGGGGGCAATCAGCCCCAGCATTTT. It is translated as CASSGTGGNQPQHF. The variable domain in full, completed from reference TRBV9 and TRBJ1-5, reads DSGVTQTPKHLITATGQRVTLRCSPRSGDLSVYWYQQSLDQGLQFLIQYYNGEERAKGNILERFSAQQFPDLHSELNLSSLELGDSALYFCASSGTGGNQPQHFGDGTRLSIL.

This chain links TRBV11-3 with TRBJ2-3; D gene uncertain. Germline assignment: CDR1 SGHNT and CDR2 YENEEA. CDR3 length equals 14 residues. The V end lost 1 base, the J end lost 2 bases, and 7 bases lay between the germline ends. The CDR3 DNA follows: TGTGCCAGCAGCTTAGCTGCGGACACAGATACGCAGTATTTT. Protein sequence: CASSLAADTDTQYF.

V and J are TRBV4-1 and TRBJ2-7, with TRBD1 identical over 10 bases. V was clipped by 0 bases and J by 4 bases; unmatched bases: 0. This CDR3 is built from 14 residues. The V gene's germline CDR1 is MGHRA and CDR2 YSYEKL. Here the CDR3 DNA reads TGCGCCAGCAGCCAAGAGGGACAGGGGTACGAGCAGTACTTC. It is translated as CASSQEGQGYEQYF.

The chain couples TRBV7-4 to TRBJ1-6, with a weak D call TRBD1 (6 bases). The V gene lost 5 bases and the J gene lost 5 bases, with 16 bases spanning the gap. Germline V gene data show CDR1 as SGHVT and CDR2 as SQSDAQ. The CDR3 consists of 16 residues. CDR3 in amino acids: CASSRVQGSHNSPLHF. In nucleotides, the CDR3 is TGTGCCAGCAGCCGGGTTCAGGGGTCCCATAATTCACCCCTCCACTTT.

The J gene is TRBJ1-2, the V gene TRBV2, with 10 bases identical to TRBD1. V shed 4 bases and J 6 bases; nucleotides not matched to a gene: 2. This CDR3 spans 13 amino acids. CDR1 and CDR2 from the germline V gene are SNHLY and FYNNEI. CDR3: CASSGGTGDGYTF. The CDR3 bases are TGTGCCAGCAGTGGGGGGACAGGGGATGGCTACACCTTC.

CDR3 protein: CASSHAAPGNTEAFF. DNA for the CDR3: TGTGCCAGTAGTCACGCCGCCCCGGGAAACACTGAAGCTTTCTTT. V gene TRBV19 combines with J gene TRBJ1-1; the D is unclear. V lost 5 bases and J 2 bases, leaving 15 bases between the germline ends. Per the germline V gene, CDR1 is LNHDA and CDR2 is SQIVND (reference sequence). This CDR3 is built from 15 residues.

The V and J genes are TRBV3-1 (or the pseudogene TRBV3-2) and TRBJ2-7, with a tentative D call TRBD1 (5 bases). The CDR3 length is 14 residues. V was shortened by 2 bases and J by 4 bases, with 12 bases between the two germline ends. Germline V gene sequence: CDR1 LGHDT, CDR2 YNNKEL (reference sequence). The CDR3 DNA follows: TGTGCCAGCAGCCAAAGTGGACACTCGTACGAGCAGTACTTC. It yields the protein CASSQSGHSYEQYF.

A few counts support this clone. V usage is TRBV19 and J usage is TRBJ1-5, with 7 bases lining up with TRBD1. With V trimmed by 11 bases and J by 0 bases, 7 bases remained unmatched. The CDR3 runs to 14 residues. The germline V gene encodes CDR1 LNHDA and CDR2 SQIVND (reference sequence). The CDR3 loop is CASETGYSNQPQHF. CDR3 coding DNA: TGTGCCTCGGAGACAGGGTATAGCAATCAGCCCCAGCATTTT.

V usage is TRBV7-3 and J usage is TRBJ2-2; 9 bases agree with TRBD1. The V gene end was trimmed by 5 bases and the J gene end by 4 bases; junction bases not matched to a gene: 5. This CDR3 comprises 15 residues. CDR1 is SGHTA and CDR2 is FQGTGA in the germline V gene. CDR3 coding DNA: TGTGCCAGCAGCCCCGACAGGGGGGGCACCGGGGAGCTGTTTTTT. It codes for CASSPDRGGTGELFF. Full variable domain (rest looked up from reference TRBV7-3 and TRBJ2-2): GAGVSQTPSNKVTEKGKYVELRCDPISGHTALYWYRQSLGQGPEFLIYFQGTGAADDSGLPNDRFFAVRPEGSVSTLKIQRTERGDSAVYLCASSPDRGGTGELFFGEGSRLTVL.

The rearrangement links TRBV28 to TRBJ2-2; TRBD1 might be the D (5 bases). The V and J ends lost 4 bases and 9 bases respectively, with 9 bases between them. CDR1 MDHEN and CDR2 SYDVKM come from the germline V gene. This CDR3 is built from 12 residues. DNA of the CDR3: TGTGCCAGCAGTTCAGGGTTCCGGGAGCTGTTTTTT. As protein: CASSSGFRELFF.

The V gene is TRBV7-2, the J gene TRBJ1-5; the D is unclear. Germline loops: CDR1 SGHTA, CDR2 FQGNSA. This CDR3 is 15 amino acids long. V was pared by 1 base and J by 4 bases, with 11 bases between. This CDR3 reads CASSLGLGLNQPQHF. CDR3 sequence (DNA): TGTGCCAGCAGCTTAGGTCTGGGCTTAAATCAGCCCCAGCATTTT.

The chain is built from TRBV18 and TRBJ1-4; D is undetermined. V was trimmed by 0 bases and J by 0 bases, leaving 5 bases between them. Per germline, CDR1 KGHSH and CDR2 LQKENI. CDR3 size: 15 residues. CDR3 amino acids: CASSPPGSTNEKLFF. The CDR3 coding sequence is TGTGCCAGCTCACCACCGGGTTCAACTAATGAAAAACTGTTTTTT.

In nucleotides, the CDR3 is TGTGCCAGCAGCTTAGTGGTAGACTCTGGAAACACCATATATTTT. The encoded protein is CASSLVVDSGNTIYF. The chain employs TRBV7-8 and TRBJ1-3; D not resolved. There are 15 residues in the CDR3. V lost 1 base to trimming and J lost 0 bases, with 7 bases between them. Germline V lookup: CDR1 SGHVS, CDR2 FQNEAQ.

The chain employs TRBV7-2 and TRBJ2-5; D uncertain. Trimming cost V 2 bases and J 0 bases, with 4 bases left between them. The germline V gene encodes CDR1 SGHTA and CDR2 FQGNSA. The CDR3 extends over 13 amino acids. CDR3 sequence (DNA): TGTGCCAGCAGCTTAATGGACCAAGAGACCCAGTACTTC. Protein product: CASSLMDQETQYF.

Worth noting for this clone: Because the CDR3's place on the DNA is in doubt, the DNA is left out and the CDR3 is given as listed by TCRdb. This chain links TRBV19 with TRBJ1-5. With termini counted, the CDR3 has 15 amino acids. Per the germline V gene, CDR1 is LNHDA and CDR2 is SQIVND (reference sequence). CDR3 sequence reads: CASTSGRWGNQPQHF.

The chain combines TRBV6-2 or TRBV6-3 with TRBJ2-7; either TRBD1 or TRBD2 may supply D (5 bases each). CDR1 and CDR2 from the germline V gene are MNHEY and SVGEGT. The CDR3 length is 16 residues. The V end was cut by 0 bases, the J end by 4 bases, with 16 bases between. The CDR3 sequence: CASSYSLGALWYEQYF. DNA for the CDR3: TGTGCCAGCAGTTACTCGCTCGGGGCCTTATGGTACGAGCAGTACTTC.

The chain carries TRBV19 and TRBJ2-1, with TRBD1 matching over 7 bases. V gave up 1 base and J gave up 6 bases; unmatched junction bases: 9. Germline V gene data show CDR1 as LNHDA and CDR2 as SQIVND (reference sequence). The CDR3 is 16 amino acids. CDR3 sequence (DNA): TGTGCCAGTAGTATAGTCTCGAGGGGGCTTGGCAATGAGCAGTTCTTC. It codes for CASSIVSRGLGNEQFF.

This rearrangement joins TRBV6-5 to TRBJ1-5; D is ambiguous. V dropped 6 bases and J dropped 2 bases, with 14 bases sitting between them. The CDR3 contains 15 residues. The V gene's germline CDR1 is MNHEY and CDR2 SVGAGI. The chain's CDR3 is CASSSGDPGNQPQHF. The CDR3 region has the DNA TGTGCCAGCAGCTCCGGAGACCCAGGCAATCAGCCCCAGCATTTT.

V and J are TRBV24-1 and TRBJ1-3; D remains ambiguous. The CDR3 is 13 residues long. Germline V lookup: CDR1 KGHDR, CDR2 SFDVKD. The V gene lost 6 bases and the J gene lost 2 bases, with 7 bases spanning the gap. CDR3 loop: CATSSGPGNTIYF. CDR3 coding DNA: TGTGCCACCAGTTCGGGTCCTGGAAACACCATATATTTT.